Sequencing of this T cell receptor (beta chain) was carried out in a study of blood T cell repertoires in COVID-19. The V gene end was trimmed by 8 bases and the J gene end by 6 bases; junction bases not matched to a gene: 13. Looked up from germline, CDR1 is MDHEN and CDR2 is SYDVKM. The CDR3 loop spans 17 amino acids. Enrollees, roughly 18 to 89 years old, lived in 24 US areas. The study assigned cohorts using participant-reported clinical history. Clones were sequenced by immunoSEQ multiplex PCR, and TCRdb holds only the in-frame ones, with some missing. The sample yields about 250,000 clones, just over 85% seen once.

The chain employs TRBV28 and TRBJ2-6, with TRBD2 matching over 10 bases. The TCR was taken from a man aged 40-55 years who had recovered from COVID-19. The sample comprised PBMCs or T cells enriched from blood (not recorded which). The CDR3 sequence is CASRWTGLAGEANVLTF. The DNA of the CDR3 is TGTGCCAGCCGATGGACAGGGCTAGCGGGAGAGGCCAACGTCCTGACTTTC.